The rows below give T cell receptor beta chains drawn from one sample of a study of T-cell reconstitution after alpha-beta-depleted transplantation in children. TCRdb re-called the PCR reads through MiXCR, storing one row per CDR3 protein. The table includes over 400,000 distinct CDR3 sequences, about an eighth detected once. Sequences were derived from PBMCs from the stem cell graft donor, sampled from the stem cell graft. The receptors originated from a human donor who donated a stem cell graft to a child with combined immunodeficiency. Both conserved end residues are part of each CDR3.

TRBJ2-5 TRBV7-2 CASSGGGKETQYF
TRBJ2-3 TRBV12-3/TRBV12-4 CASRRLTDTQYF
TRBJ2-7 TRBV5-1 CASNGLAGGGPGEQYF
TRBJ2-2 TRBV29-1 CSAMSGGTGELFF
TRBJ2-7 TRBV28 CASSLERDSSYEQYF
TRBJ2-1 TRBV9 CASSVMGTVGNEQFF
TRBJ2-2 TRBV27 CASSPFPNTGELFF
TRBJ2-1 TRBV20-1 CSARPTSGSHLLSYNEQFF
TRBJ1-1 TRBV11-2 CASSLARTGRVYTEAFF
TRBJ2-1 TRBV20-1 CSARGKYGTSGNYNEQFF
TRBJ2-7 TRBV9 CASSGSSYEQYF
TRBJ2-5 TRBV4-3 CASSQDGTVLGETQYF
TRBJ1-2 TRBV6-2/TRBV6-3 CASSSAGTGHYGYTF
TRBJ2-1 TRBV12-3/TRBV12-4 CASTLWQGARNEQFF
TRBJ2-2 TRBV6-4 CASSDGGRDTGELFF
TRBJ2-3 TRBV7-9 CASSLGGPRLAKADTQYF
TRBJ2-1 TRBV25-1 CASPGQTYNEQFF
TRBJ2-7 TRBV4-2 CASSQVLRGALGEQYF
TRBJ2-5 TRBV11-2 CASSLDRGGFETQYF
TRBJ2-1 TRBV6-2/TRBV6-3 CASSYSTDQMKQFF
TRBJ2-2 TRBV4-3 CASSQDPQIGDTGELFF
TRBJ2-3 TRBV7-2 CASTWSPGERGITDTQYF
TRBJ1-1 TRBV19 CASSLPARVNTEAFF
TRBJ2-1 TRBV28 CASSLRGHPATNEQFF
TRBJ2-7 TRBV7-2 CASSRWGGYEQYF
TRBJ2-1 TRBV5-1 CASSPRLGVVTNEQFF
TRBJ1-2 TRBV7-9 CASSLDGQGGDYGYTF
TRBJ1-1 TRBV2 CASSELRNEGEAFF
TRBJ1-2 TRBV7-2 CASSLNGQGGGYTF
TRBJ2-6 TRBV6-5 CASVGQLGAGANVLTF
TRBJ2-3 TRBV20-1 CSAIALAGDADTQYF
TRBJ2-1 TRBV7-8 CASSPRLAGVSSYNEQFF
TRBJ1-3 TRBV4-2 CASSPTGTIGNTIYF
TRBJ2-5 TRBV6-2/TRBV6-3 CASSYSSGSGETQYF
TRBJ2-1 TRBV12-3/TRBV12-4 CASSLVRLVKQFF
TRBJ1-1 TRBV27 CASSVTGDTPEAFF
TRBJ2-7 TRBV28 CASSRGGRSYEQYF
TRBJ2-5 TRBV4-3 CASSQGRTSGVETQYF
TRBJ2-3 TRBV3-1 CASSYVAGGKTDTQYF
TRBJ2-3 TRBV6-2/TRBV6-3 CASVPGGSRTDTQYF
TRBJ2-1 TRBV10-3 CAISADRAYNEQFF
TRBJ2-3 TRBV15 CATSRDFNTQYF
TRBJ2-3 TRBV7-3 CASSPSGGSADTQYF
TRBJ2-3 TRBV12-3/TRBV12-4 CASSFSGRALDTQYF
TRBJ2-7 TRBV12-3/TRBV12-4 CASSLGAVSYEQYF
TRBJ1-1 TRBV29-1 CSVVGGRGRNTEAFF
TRBJ2-7 TRBV28 CASSVGDTSYEQYF
TRBJ1-1 TRBV4-2 CASSPGQTRLNTEAFF
TRBJ2-7 TRBV5-7 CASSFGQDSYEQYF
TRBJ1-1 TRBV29-1 CSVVQAVNGQAFF
TRBJ2-1 TRBV11-3 CASNRRGGRAYNEQFF
TRBJ1-5 TRBV30 CAWSPGTGEPQHF
TRBJ2-1 TRBV5-1 CASSLVLAGKNEQFF
TRBJ2-1 TRBV7-9 CASSHYNGQNNEQFF